This TCR beta chain came from a study of T-cell reconstitution after alpha-beta-depleted transplantation in children. This clonotype was detected many times. Antigen unknown. Preparing the TCRbeta library involved the use of unique molecular identifiers. In TCRdb, the PCR reads were re-called with MiXCR into one record per CDR3 protein. The sample carries about 32,000 distinct CDR3 sequences, under 8% recorded once. Germline trimming cut 6 bases from V and 2 bases from J; bases unmatched to any gene: 13. The CDR3 is 17 amino acids. Germline CDR1 and CDR2: SGHTA and FQGNSA. Broader study findings: Surviving recipient T cells and intrathymic progenitors accounted for some patients' high TCRbeta diversity at day 60. Among T cells one year after transplant, newly produced cells accounted for most counts and diversity. Several hundred expanded graft clones reportedly were the source of alpha-beta T cells about two months after transplant.

The sequencing here drew on peripheral blood, taken 60 days after TCRalphabeta/CD19-depleted stem cell transplant. The chain joins TRBV7-2 to TRBJ2-7; 10 bases fit TRBD1. The TCR originated in a child less than two years old who had a stem cell transplant for acute myeloid leukemia, so the T cells may come from the graft donor. CDR3 protein: CASSTRGDRGQTYEQYF. CDR3 coding DNA: TGTGCCAGCAGTACTAGGGGGGACAGGGGTCAAACCTACGAGCAGTACTTC.